The source of this TCR beta chain is a study of blood T cell repertoires in COVID-19. J lost 5 bases, V lost 0 bases, and 2 bases had no gene match. The CDR3 extends over 14 amino acids. CDR1 MNHEY and CDR2 SVGAGI come from the germline V gene. Some clones are missing from TCRdb's copy, which holds only in-frame ones; the method was immunoSEQ multiplex PCR. The table has roughly 220,000 clones, 85% to 90% seen once. V gene TRBV6-5 combines with J gene TRBJ2-7; 9 positions agree with TRBD1. The TCR comes from a woman younger than 35 in a cohort exposed to, infected with or recovered from COVID-19 (not recorded which). The sequencing input was PBMCs or T cells enriched from blood (not recorded which). The CDR3 is CASSYSDRGHEQYF. CDR3 bases: TGTGCCAGCAGTTACTCGGACAGGGGCCACGAGCAGTACTTC.